This TCR beta chain stems from a study of T-cell memory formation after mild COVID-19. Study as a whole: TCR clusters were mostly donor specific. Study-wide results and limits: Contracting CD4+ clones lay largely in CM and EM, with CD8+ ones residing in EMRA.

The CDR3 has 16 residues. CDR1 and CDR2 (germline): SEHNR, FQNEAQ (reference sequence). V shed 4 bases and J shed 1 base, with 17 bases lying between them. In its sample, this clonotype was seen a few times. Its matching antigen is unknown. Sample barcodes and UMIs were carried by the TCR alpha and TCR beta cDNA libraries that 5'RACE generated with constant-segment primers. MiXCR, run by TCRdb on the 5' RACE reads, gives a single entry per CDR3 protein. The table records 450,000 or so distinct CDR3 sequences, about 23% of them present only once. This clonotype originated in an adult woman who had mild COVID-19 (a few samples of this study predate the infection). Cell type and time point are not known. The sample taken for sequencing was PBMCs or a T cell subset sorted from them (not recorded which). The V gene is TRBV7-9, the J gene TRBJ2-7; D unclear. CDR3 bases: TGTGCCAGCAGCTCGTCGTCTGGTGTTAGGTCCTACGAGCAGTACTTC. This encodes CASSSSSGVRSYEQYF.